The sequence of this T cell receptor (beta chain) was determined in a study of shared clonotypes between healthy human individuals. Terminally differentiated effector memory CD45RA+ cells were left out of the naive CD8 fraction, which was CD45RO-negative and positively selected for CCR7. The count of this clone is one. Germline CDR1 SEHNR, CDR2 FQNEAQ (reference sequence). Trimming pared 5 bases from V and 2 bases from J, leaving 10 bases between. The CDR3 consists of 15 residues. On sorted subsets, replicate PCRs used about 200 ng DNA, or tens of thousands of T cell genomes. Profiling relied on immunoSEQ multiplex PCR, and the TCRdb table lists in-frame clones only, not all of them. In the table there are about 700,000 clones, 92% of which are singletons.

V and J are TRBV7-9 and TRBJ2-6; a possible D gene is TRBD1 (5 bases). The TCR sequence derives from a man aged 30-40 years in good health. Sequencing used naive CD8+ T cells sorted from blood. CDR3 nucleotides: TGTGCCAGCAGCCTAGGGGTCCCTGGGGCCAACGTCCTGACTTTC. Its protein is CASSLGVPGANVLTF.